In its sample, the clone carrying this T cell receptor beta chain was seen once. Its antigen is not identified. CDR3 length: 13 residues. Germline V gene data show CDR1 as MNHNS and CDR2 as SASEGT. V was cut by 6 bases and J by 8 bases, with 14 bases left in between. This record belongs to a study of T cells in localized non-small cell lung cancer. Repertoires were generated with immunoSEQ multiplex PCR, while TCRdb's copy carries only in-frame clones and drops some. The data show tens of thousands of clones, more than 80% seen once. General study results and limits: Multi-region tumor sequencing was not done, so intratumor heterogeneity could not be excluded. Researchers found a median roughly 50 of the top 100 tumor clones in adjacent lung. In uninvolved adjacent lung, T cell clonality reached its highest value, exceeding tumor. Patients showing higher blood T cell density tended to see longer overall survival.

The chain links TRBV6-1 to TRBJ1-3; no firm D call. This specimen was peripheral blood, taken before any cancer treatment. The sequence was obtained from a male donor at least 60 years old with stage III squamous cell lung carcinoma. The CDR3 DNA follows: TGTGCCAGCAGCTCCCGCCCCGGGGACACCATATATTTT. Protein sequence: CASSSRPGDTIYF.